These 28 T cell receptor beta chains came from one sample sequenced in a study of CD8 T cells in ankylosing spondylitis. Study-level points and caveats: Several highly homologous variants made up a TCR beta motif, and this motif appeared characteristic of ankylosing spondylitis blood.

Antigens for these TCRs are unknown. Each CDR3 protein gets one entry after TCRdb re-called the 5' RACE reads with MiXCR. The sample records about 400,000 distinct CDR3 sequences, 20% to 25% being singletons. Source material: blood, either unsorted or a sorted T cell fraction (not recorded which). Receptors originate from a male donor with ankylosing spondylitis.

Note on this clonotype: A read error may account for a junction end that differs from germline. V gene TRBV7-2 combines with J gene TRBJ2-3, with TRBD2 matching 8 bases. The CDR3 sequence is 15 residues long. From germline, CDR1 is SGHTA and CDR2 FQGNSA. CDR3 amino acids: CASRLAAGGTDTQYF. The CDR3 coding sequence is TGTGCCAGCAGGTTAGCAGCGGGAGGCACAGATACGCAGTATTTT.

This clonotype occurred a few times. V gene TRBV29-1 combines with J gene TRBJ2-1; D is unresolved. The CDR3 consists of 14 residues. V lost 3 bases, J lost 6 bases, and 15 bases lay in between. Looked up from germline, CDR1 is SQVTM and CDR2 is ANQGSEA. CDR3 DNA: TGCAGCGTTGAGAGGCGCGCCCCACCCAATGAGCAGTTCTTC. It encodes CSVERRAPPNEQFF.

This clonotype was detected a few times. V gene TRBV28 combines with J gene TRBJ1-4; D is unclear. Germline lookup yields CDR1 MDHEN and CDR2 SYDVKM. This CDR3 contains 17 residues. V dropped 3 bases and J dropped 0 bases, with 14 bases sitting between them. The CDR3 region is CASSLPGVGSTNEKLFF. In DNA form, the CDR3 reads TGTGCCAGCAGTTTGCCCGGGGTGGGATCAACTAATGAAAAACTGTTTTTT.

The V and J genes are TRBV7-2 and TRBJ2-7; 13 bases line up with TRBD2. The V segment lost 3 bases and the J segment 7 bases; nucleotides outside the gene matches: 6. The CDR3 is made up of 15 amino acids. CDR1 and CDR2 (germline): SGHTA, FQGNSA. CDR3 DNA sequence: TGTGCCAGCAGCTTTGGGGGACTAGCGGGAAGAGAGCAGTACTTC. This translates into CASSFGGLAGREQYF.

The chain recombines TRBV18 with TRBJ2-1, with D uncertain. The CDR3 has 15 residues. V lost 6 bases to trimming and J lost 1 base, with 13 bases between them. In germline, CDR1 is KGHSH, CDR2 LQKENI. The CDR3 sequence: CASSPPLMSYNEQFF. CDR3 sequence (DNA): TGTGCCAGCTCGCCCCCTTTGATGTCCTACAATGAGCAGTTCTTC.

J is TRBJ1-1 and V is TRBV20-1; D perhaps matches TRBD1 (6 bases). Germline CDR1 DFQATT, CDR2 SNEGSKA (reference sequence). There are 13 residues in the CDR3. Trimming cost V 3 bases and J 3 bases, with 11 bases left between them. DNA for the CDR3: TGCAGTGCTAGTAGGGGGGCGGACACTGAAGCTTTCTTT. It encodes CSASRGADTEAFF.

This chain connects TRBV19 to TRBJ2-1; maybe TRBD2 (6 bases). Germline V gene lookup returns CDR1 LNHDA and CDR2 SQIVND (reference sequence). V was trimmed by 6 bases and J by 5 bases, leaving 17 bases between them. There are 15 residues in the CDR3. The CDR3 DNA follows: TGTGCCAGTAGGGCTAGGGGCAGGGAGGACAATGAGCAGTTCTTC. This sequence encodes CASRARGREDNEQFF.

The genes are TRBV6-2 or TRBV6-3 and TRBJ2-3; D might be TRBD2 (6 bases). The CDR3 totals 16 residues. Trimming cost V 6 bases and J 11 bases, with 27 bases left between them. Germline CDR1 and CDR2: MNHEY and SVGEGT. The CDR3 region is CASRRANEVTRGGQYF. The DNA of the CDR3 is TGTGCCAGCAGAAGAGCGAATGAGGTGACTAGGGGAGGGCAGTATTTT.

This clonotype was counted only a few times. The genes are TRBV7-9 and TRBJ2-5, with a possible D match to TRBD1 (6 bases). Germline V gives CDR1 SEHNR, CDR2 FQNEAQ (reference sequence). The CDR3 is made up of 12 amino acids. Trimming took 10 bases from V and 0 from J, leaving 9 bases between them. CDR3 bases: TGTGCCAACTCAGGGGACCAAGAGACCCAGTACTTC. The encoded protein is CANSGDQETQYF. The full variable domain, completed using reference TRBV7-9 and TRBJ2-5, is DTGVSQNPRHKITKRGQNVTFRCDPISEHNRLYWYRQTLGQGPEFLTYFQNEAQLEKSRLLSDRFSAERPKGSFSTLEIQRTEQGDSAMYLCANSGDQETQYFGPGTRLLVL.

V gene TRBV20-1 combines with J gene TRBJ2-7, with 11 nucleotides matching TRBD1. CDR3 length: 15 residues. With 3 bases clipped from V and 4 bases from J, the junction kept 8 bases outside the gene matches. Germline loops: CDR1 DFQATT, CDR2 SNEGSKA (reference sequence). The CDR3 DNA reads TGCAGTGCTAGGGACCGGGACAGGGGGACTTACGAGCAGTACTTC. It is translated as CSARDRDRGTYEQYF.

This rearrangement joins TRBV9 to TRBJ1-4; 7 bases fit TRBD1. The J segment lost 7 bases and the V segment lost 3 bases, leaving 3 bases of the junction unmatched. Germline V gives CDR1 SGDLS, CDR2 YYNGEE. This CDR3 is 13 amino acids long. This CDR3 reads CASSAGTAEKLFF. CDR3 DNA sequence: TGTGCCAGCAGCGCCGGGACAGCTGAAAAACTGTTTTTT.

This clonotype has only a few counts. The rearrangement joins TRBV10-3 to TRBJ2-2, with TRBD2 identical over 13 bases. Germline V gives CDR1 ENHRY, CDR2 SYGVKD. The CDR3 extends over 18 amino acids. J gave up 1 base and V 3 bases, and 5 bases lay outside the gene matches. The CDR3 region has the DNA TGTGCCATCAGTGATTTCGGGACTAGCGGGAAGAACACCGGGGAGCTGTTTTTT. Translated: CAISDFGTSGKNTGELFF.

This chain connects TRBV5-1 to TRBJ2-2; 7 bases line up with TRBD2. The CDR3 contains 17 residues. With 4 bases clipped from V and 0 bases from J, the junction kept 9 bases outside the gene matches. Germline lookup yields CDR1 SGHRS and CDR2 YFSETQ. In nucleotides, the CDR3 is TGCGCCAGCAGCCCGACCCGCGGGGGAGCGAACACCGGGGAGCTGTTTTTT. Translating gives CASSPTRGGANTGELFF.

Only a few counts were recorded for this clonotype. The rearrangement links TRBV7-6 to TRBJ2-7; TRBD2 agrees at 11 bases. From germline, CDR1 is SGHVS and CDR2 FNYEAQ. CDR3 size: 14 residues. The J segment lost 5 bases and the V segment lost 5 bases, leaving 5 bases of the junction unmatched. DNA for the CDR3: TGTGCCAGCAGCATAACTAGCGGGAGAGACGAGCAGTACTTC. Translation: CASSITSGRDEQYF.

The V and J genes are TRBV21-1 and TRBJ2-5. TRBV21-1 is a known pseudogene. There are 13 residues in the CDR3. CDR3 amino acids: CASSKVQWETQYF. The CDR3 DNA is TGTGCCAGCAGCAAAGTACAGTGGGAGACCCAGTACTTC.

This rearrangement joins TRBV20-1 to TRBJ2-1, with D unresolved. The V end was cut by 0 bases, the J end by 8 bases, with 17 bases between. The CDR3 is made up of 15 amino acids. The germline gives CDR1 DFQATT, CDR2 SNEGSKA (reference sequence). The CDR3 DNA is TGCAGTGCTAGAGATCCCAGGTCGTATCTGGATGAGCAGTTCTTC. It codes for CSARDPRSYLDEQFF.

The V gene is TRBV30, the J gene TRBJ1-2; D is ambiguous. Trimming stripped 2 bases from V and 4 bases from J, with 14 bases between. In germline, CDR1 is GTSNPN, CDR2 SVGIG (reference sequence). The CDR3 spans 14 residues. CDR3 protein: CAWSPNGFSYGYTF. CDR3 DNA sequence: TGTGCCTGGAGTCCTAATGGTTTCTCCTATGGCTACACCTTC.

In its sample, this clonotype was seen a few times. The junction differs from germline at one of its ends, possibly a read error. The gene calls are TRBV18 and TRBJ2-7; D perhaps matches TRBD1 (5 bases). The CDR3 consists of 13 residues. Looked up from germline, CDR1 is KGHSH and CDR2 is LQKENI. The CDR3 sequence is CASSPQDRDEQYF. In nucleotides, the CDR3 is TGTGCCAGCTCCCCACAGGACCGGGACGAGCAGTACTTC. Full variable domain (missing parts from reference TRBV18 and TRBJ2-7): NAGVMQNPRHLVRRRGQEARLRCSPMKGHSHVYWYRQLPEEGLKFMVYLQKENIIDESGMPKERFSAEFPKEGPSILRIQQVVRGDSAAYFCASSPQDRDEQYFGPGTRLTVT.

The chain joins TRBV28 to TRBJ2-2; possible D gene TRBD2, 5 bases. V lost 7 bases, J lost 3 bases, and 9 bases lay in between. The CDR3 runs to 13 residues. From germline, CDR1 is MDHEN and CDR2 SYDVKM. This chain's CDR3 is CASKRVDTGELFF. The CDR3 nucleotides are TGTGCCAGCAAGAGGGTAGACACCGGGGAGCTGTTTTTT.

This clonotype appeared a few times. The CDR3 DNA reads as TGCGCCAGCAGCGAATCGGGGGCTTACGAGCAGTACTTC. Its translation is CASSESGAYEQYF. This chain connects TRBV5-1 to TRBJ2-7; possibly TRBD1 or TRBD2 for D (6 bases each). V dropped 4 bases and J dropped 4 bases, with 12 bases sitting between them. The CDR3 is made up of 13 amino acids. The germline gives CDR1 SGHRS, CDR2 YFSETQ.

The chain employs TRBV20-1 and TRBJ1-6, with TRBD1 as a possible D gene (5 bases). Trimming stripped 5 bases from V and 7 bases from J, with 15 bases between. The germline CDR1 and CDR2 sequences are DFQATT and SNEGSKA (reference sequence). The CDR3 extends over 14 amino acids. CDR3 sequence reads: CSAPTGTANSPLHF. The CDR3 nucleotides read TGCAGTGCTCCCACCGGGACGGCCAATTCACCCCTCCACTTT.

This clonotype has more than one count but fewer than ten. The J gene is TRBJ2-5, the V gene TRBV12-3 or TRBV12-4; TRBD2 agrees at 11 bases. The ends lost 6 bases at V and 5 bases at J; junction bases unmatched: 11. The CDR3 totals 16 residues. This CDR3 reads CASRPSSGRVRETQYF. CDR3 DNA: TGTGCCAGCAGACCAAGTAGCGGGAGGGTGCGGGAGACCCAGTACTTC.

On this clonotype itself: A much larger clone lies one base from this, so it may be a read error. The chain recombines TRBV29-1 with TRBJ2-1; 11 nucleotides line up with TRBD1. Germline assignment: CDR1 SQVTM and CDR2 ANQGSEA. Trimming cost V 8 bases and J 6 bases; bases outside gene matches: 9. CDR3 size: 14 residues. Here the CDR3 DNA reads TGCAGCACCCCCCTGGGGACAGGGGGCAATGAGCAGTTCTTC. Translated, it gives CSTPLGTGGNEQFF.

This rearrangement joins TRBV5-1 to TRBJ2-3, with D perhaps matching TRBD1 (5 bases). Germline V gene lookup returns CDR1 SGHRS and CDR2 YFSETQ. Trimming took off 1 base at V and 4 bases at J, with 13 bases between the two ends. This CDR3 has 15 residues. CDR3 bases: TGCGCCAGCAGCTTGCTCGCCAGGGCAGCAGATACGCAGTATTTT. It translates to CASSLLARAADTQYF. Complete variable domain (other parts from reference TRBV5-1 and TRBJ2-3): KAGVTQTPRYLIKTRGQQVTLSCSPISGHRSVSWYQQTPGQGLQFLFEYFSETQRNKGNFPGRFSGRQFSNSRSEMNVSTLELGDSALYLCASSLLARAADTQYFGPGTRLTVL.

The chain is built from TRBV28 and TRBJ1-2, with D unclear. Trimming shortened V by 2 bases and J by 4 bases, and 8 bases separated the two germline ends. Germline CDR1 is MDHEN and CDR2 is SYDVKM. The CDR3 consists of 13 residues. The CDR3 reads CASSLPGLYGYTF. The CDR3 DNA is TGTGCCAGCAGTTTACCAGGTCTCTATGGCTACACCTTC.

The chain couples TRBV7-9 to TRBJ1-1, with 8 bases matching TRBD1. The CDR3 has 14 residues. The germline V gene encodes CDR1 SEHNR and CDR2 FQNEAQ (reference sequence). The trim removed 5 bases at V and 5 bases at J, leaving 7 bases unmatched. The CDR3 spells CASSRRTGTTEAFF. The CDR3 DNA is TGTGCCAGCAGCCGGAGGACAGGGACGACTGAAGCTTTCTTT.

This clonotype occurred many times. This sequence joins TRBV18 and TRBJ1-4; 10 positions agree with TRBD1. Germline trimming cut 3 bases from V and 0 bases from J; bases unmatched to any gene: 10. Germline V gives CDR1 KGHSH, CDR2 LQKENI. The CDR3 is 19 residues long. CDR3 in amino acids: CASSPQGQGVSATNEKLFF. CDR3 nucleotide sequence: TGTGCCAGCTCACCTCAAGGACAGGGGGTCTCTGCAACTAATGAAAAACTGTTTTTT.

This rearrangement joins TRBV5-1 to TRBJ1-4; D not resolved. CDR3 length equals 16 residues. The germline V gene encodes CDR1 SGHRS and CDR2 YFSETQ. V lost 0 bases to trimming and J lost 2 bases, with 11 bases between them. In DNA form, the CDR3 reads TGCGCCAGCAGCTTGGGACCGGGCGCCACTAATGAAAAACTGTTTTTT. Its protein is CASSLGPGATNEKLFF.